This T cell receptor (beta chain) originates from a study of control samples from healthy donors and cancer patients. Trimming at V came to 2 bases and at J to 3 bases, leaving 4 bases not matched to a gene. Germline values: CDR1 SEHNR, CDR2 FQNEAQ (reference sequence). The CDR3 loop spans 16 amino acids. Only in-frame clones appear in the TCRdb table, and some are missing; sequencing was by immunoSEQ multiplex PCR. The data show approximately 230,000 clones, over 70% seen once. This clonotype was obtained from a woman aged 55-70 years with lung cancer. Sequencing was done on a sample of PBMCs. This rearrangement joins TRBV7-9 to TRBJ2-5; TRBD1 aligns across 12 bases. The CDR3 loop is CASSLRDRGLEETQYF. The CDR3 bases are TGTGCCAGCAGCTTAAGGGACAGGGGGCTGGAAGAGACCCAGTACTTC. Drawing the rest from reference TRBV7-9 and TRBJ2-5, the complete variable domain is DTGVSQNPRHKITKRGQNVTFRCDPISEHNRLYWYRQTLGQGPEFLTYFQNEAQLEKSRLLSDRFSAERPKGSFSTLEIQRTEQGDSAMYLCASSLRDRGLEETQYFGPGTRLLVL.